The rows below give T cell receptor beta chains drawn from one sample of a study of regulatory T cells in long-lasting Graves disease. TCRdb re-called the multiplex PCR reads through MiXCR, storing one row per CDR3 protein. In the table there are roughly 610,000 distinct CDR3 sequences, about 16% of which are singletons. This sample also belongs to another study, concerning T cells in Graves' hyperthyroidism and ophthalmopathy.

The sequences come from peripheral blood mononuclear cells (PBMCs), collected at new diagnosis, from a patient treated with antithyroid drugs. Receptors originate from a man younger than 30 with Graves disease. Both conserved end residues are part of each CDR3. A D gene is named only where the DNA matches it firmly. Clone size is shown for a subset of rows, as once, few, many or a class of expanded clone.

>few|TRBJ2-3|18|TRBV27|.
TGTGCCAGCAGTTTCCAGGGGCCGCCGCTATGGGGCACAGATACGCAGTATTTT
CASSFQGPPLWGTDTQYF
>many|TRBJ1-1|12|TRBV12-3/TRBV12-4|.
TGTGCCAGCACCCTGGCGGGAGCTGAAGCTTTCTTT
CASTLAGAEAFF
>.|TRBJ2-1|16|TRBV13|.
TGTGCCAGCAGCTTATCTGGCGGGACATACTTAAATGAGCAGTTCTTC
CASSLSGGTYLNEQFF
>.|TRBJ1-2|14|TRBV9|.
TGTGCCAGCAGCCCCTTGACAGTCAACTATGGCTACACCTTC
CASSPLTVNYGYTF
>many|TRBJ1-2|15|TRBV15|.
TGTGCCACCAGCAGAGATCAGGGCGTCGGCTATGGCTACACCTTC
CATSRDQGVGYGYTF
>.|TRBJ2-1|17|TRBV7-9|TRBD2
TGTGCCAGCAGCTTCTCACCGACTAGCGGGAGGAAAAATGAGCAGTTCTTC
CASSFSPTSGRKNEQFF
>many|TRBJ1-1|16|TRBV3-1|.
TGTGCCAGCAGCCATCTAGGCTGGGGTCGGGACACTGAAGCTTTCTTT
CASSHLGWGRDTEAFF
>.|TRBJ2-1|15|TRBV6-1|TRBD1
TGTGCCAGCAGGGAGGACAGGGGGTTGTACAATGAGCAGTTCTTC
CASREDRGLYNEQFF
>.|TRBJ2-3|21|TRBV12-5|.
TGTGCTAGTGGTTTGGTACGGTTGGACACTTCCCTTACCCTTAGCACAGATACGCAGTATTTT
CASGLVRLDTSLTLSTDTQYF
>few|TRBJ2-4|12|TRBV6-2/TRBV6-3|.
TGTGCCAGCAGCAATCCGGGTCACATTCAGTACTTC
CASSNPGHIQYF
>few|TRBJ2-5|14|TRBV30|.
TGTGCCTGGAACGGAGCCAGACTCGAAGAGACCCAGTACTTC
CAWNGARLEETQYF
>many|TRBJ2-7|14|TRBV5-1|.
TGCGCCAGCAGCTTCGACATACACCCCTACGAGCAGTACTTC
CASSFDIHPYEQYF
>.|TRBJ2-1|16|TRBV28|.
TGTGCCAGCAGTTCCCACCGGGACCGGCTGTCCCCTGAGCAGTTCTTC
CASSSHRDRLSPEQFF
>many|TRBJ1-2|15|TRBV3-1|.
TGTGCCAGCAGCCAAGGATCCGGGTCCACCTATGGCTACACCTTC
CASSQGSGSTYGYTF
>.|TRBJ1-6|16|TRBV5-1|TRBD1
TGCGCCAGCAGCGGTACGGACAGGGGCCCTAGTTCACCCCTCCACTTT
CASSGTDRGPSSPLHF
>many|TRBJ2-5|14|TRBV10-3|TRBD2
TGTGCCATCAGACCCGGGACTAGCGGTGAGACCCAGTACTTC
CAIRPGTSGETQYF
>.|TRBJ1-1|15|TRBV7-9|.
TGTGCCAGCAGCTTAGTTGGGGCCGTTCACACTGAAGCTTTCTTT
CASSLVGAVHTEAFF
>many|TRBJ2-5|14|TRBV18|TRBD2
TGTGCCAGCAGTTCAGCGGGGTACCAAGAGACCCAGTACTTC
CASSSAGYQETQYF
>many|TRBJ1-5|14|TRBV5-1|.
TGCGCCAGCAGCTTGGGGTCGGTCAATCAGCCCCAGCATTTT
CASSLGSVNQPQHF
>many|TRBJ2-2|14|TRBV6-1|TRBD1
TGTGCCAGCAGGACAGGGGTTAACACCGGGGAGCTGTTTTTT
CASRTGVNTGELFF
>many|TRBJ1-3|12|TRBV2|TRBD1
TGTGCCAGCAGCCAGACAGGGACCCTTGTCTGTTTT
CASSQTGTLVCF
>few|TRBJ1-5|15|TRBV20-1|.
TGCAGTGCTGGACGGACTTTCTTGGGCAATCAGCCCCAGCATTTT
CSAGRTFLGNQPQHF
>many|TRBJ2-7|15|TRBV28|TRBD2
TGTGCCAGCAGTCGCCCCTGGACTAGCAGCTACGAGCAGTACTTC
CASSRPWTSSYEQYF
>many|TRBJ2-3|13|TRBV30|.
TGTGCCTGGAGTGGCGGGAGCACAGATACGCAGTATTTT
CAWSGGSTDTQYF
>many|TRBJ1-2|13|TRBV3-1|TRBD1
TGTGCCAGCAGTCAAGACAGGGTCGATGGCTACACCTTC
CASSQDRVDGYTF
>many|TRBJ2-7|15|TRBV20-1|.
TGCAGTGCTAGAGTCACGGGGGCTCGAGCCTACGAGCAGTACTTC
CSARVTGARAYEQYF
>few|TRBJ2-1|16|TRBV12-3/TRBV12-4|TRBD2
TGTGCCAGCACCCCGACTAGCGGCCCCGCCTACAATGAGCAGTTCTTC
CASTPTSGPAYNEQFF
>many|TRBJ1-1|14|TRBV6-1|.
TGTGCCAGCAGTGAATCAGGGCGGGGAACTGAAGCTTTCTTT
CASSESGRGTEAFF
>few|TRBJ2-7|15|TRBV6-2/TRBV6-3|TRBD1
TGTGCCAGCAGTCCGTGGACAGGGGGCGTTTACGAGCAGTACTTC
CASSPWTGGVYEQYF
>few|TRBJ2-3|14|TRBV5-4|.
TGTGCCAGCAGCGGGAAGTTTAGCACAGATACGCAGTATTTT
CASSGKFSTDTQYF
>many|TRBJ2-5|16|TRBV25-1|.
TGTGCCAGCAGTGAACTCCTAGGGCAGTATCGGGAGACCCAGTACTTC
CASSELLGQYRETQYF
>many|TRBJ2-1|15|TRBV18|.
TGTGCCAGCTCACCAATCGGCGGGTCCTACAATGAGCAGTTCTTC
CASSPIGGSYNEQFF
>few|TRBJ1-2|14|TRBV12-3/TRBV12-4|TRBD1
TGTGCCAGCAGCCGGACAGGGGGCGCCTATGGCTACACCTTC
CASSRTGGAYGYTF
>few|TRBJ1-1|14|TRBV15|.
TGTGCCACCAGCAGAGACCCAACCCAACCTGAAGCTTTCTTT
CATSRDPTQPEAFF
>many|TRBJ2-3|16|TRBV2|.
TGTGCCAGCAGTGAAATTGGGCCTAGCGAATCAGATACGCAGTATTTT
CASSEIGPSESDTQYF
>.|TRBJ2-7|14|TRBV9|.
TGTGCCAGCAGCTCCGGGGGCCTGCCCTACGAGCAGTACTTC
CASSSGGLPYEQYF
>few|TRBJ1-1|14|TRBV7-9|.
TGTGCCAGCAGCTTAGATACCAGGCGGACTGAAGCTTTCTTT
CASSLDTRRTEAFF
>many|TRBJ2-5|15|TRBV18|.
TGTGCCAGCTCACCAAATCTGGGGGTTGGAGAGACCCAGTACTTC
CASSPNLGVGETQYF
>many|TRBJ1-1|12|TRBV28|.
TGTGCCAGCAGTTTGACGACAGTCGAAGCTTTCTTT
CASSLTTVEAFF
>many|TRBJ1-5|14|TRBV6-1|TRBD1
TGTGCCAGCAGTCCCGCAGGGGGTAATCAGCCCCAGCATTTT
CASSPAGGNQPQHF
>many|TRBJ2-5|14|TRBV6-1|TRBD1
TGTGCCGCCAGACAGGGGGCGATTGGAGAGACCCAGTACTTC
CAARQGAIGETQYF
>many|TRBJ2-7|13|TRBV5-1|.
TGCGCCAGCAGCGTTGGACCGAGCTACGAGCAGTACTTC
CASSVGPSYEQYF
>many|TRBJ2-1|16|TRBV12-3/TRBV12-4|TRBD2
TGTGCCAGCAGCCCCGGACTAGCGGGAGTATGGCATGAGCAGTTCTTC
CASSPGLAGVWHEQFF
>.|TRBJ2-4|13|TRBV29-1|.
TGCAGCGTTGAAGGCGCAGGGGAAAACATTCAGTACTTC
CSVEGAGENIQYF
>.|TRBJ2-7|14|TRBV20-1|.
TGCAGTGCTAGAAAAACGAAGGGGCCGGGGGAGCAGTACTTC
CSARKTKGPGEQYF
>.|TRBJ1-5|16|TRBV20-1|.
TGCAGTGCTCCCTCCGGGGGGGCAGGGTTTAATCAGCCCCAGCATTTT
CSAPSGGAGFNQPQHF
>many|TRBJ2-7|15|TRBV2|TRBD1
TGTGCCAGCAGTATTAGGACAGGGGGACTATACGAGCAGTACTTC
CASSIRTGGLYEQYF
>.|TRBJ2-7|14|TRBV5-1|.
TGCGCCAGCAGATACCAGGGGAATACCTACGAGCAGTACTTC
CASRYQGNTYEQYF